This entry describes one T cell receptor beta chain. Its specificity is not known. Germline V gene sequence: CDR1 MNHEY, CDR2 SVGEGT. Trimming removed 5 bases at V and 4 bases at J, with 11 bases between. This CDR3 comprises 13 residues. These data come from a study of post-analysis software for immune sequencing data. Study summary: There were relapsing-remitting, secondary progressive and progressive-relapsing multiple sclerosis among the disease courses included. General study points: When compared against controls, multiple sclerosis patients showed significantly lower normalized Chao1 diversity. In patients, TRBV5-6, TRBV5-1 and TRBV20-1 belonged to four or five TRBV segments found more frequently than in controls. The F measure placed samples prepared in the same batch into strongly shared clusters.

The library was made from cDNA and included unique molecular identifiers. About 500,000 cDNA molecules were obtained per 1 to 10 million input T cells. MiXCR was run by TCRdb on the PCR reads, yielding one entry per CDR3 protein. The sample carries hundreds of thousands of distinct CDR3 sequences, about 32% recorded once. J is TRBJ2-5 and V is TRBV6-2 or TRBV6-3; D not certain. The TCR was taken from a girl aged 10-17 years with multiple sclerosis. The sample was blood. CDR3 sequence (DNA): TGTGCCAGCAGTGCCCTTGGGCCAGAGACCCAGTACTTC. It codes for CASSALGPETQYF.